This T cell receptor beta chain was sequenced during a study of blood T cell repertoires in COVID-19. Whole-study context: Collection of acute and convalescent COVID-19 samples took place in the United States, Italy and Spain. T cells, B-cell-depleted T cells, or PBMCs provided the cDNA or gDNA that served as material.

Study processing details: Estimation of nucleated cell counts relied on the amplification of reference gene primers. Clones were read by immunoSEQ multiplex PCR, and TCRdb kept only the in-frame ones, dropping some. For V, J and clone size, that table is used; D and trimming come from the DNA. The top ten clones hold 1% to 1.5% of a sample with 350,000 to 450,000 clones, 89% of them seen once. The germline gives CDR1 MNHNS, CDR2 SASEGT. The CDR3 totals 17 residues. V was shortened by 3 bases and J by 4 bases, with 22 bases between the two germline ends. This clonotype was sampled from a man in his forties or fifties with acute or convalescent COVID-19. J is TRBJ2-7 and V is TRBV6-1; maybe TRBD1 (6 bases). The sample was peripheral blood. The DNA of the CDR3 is TGTGCCAGCAGTGAGGGGTGGGAGACAGGAGCCCCGTACGAGCAGTACTTC. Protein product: CASSEGWETGAPYEQYF.